This T cell receptor beta chain emerged from a study of regulatory T cells in long-lasting Graves disease. Stated time point: newly diagnosed GD, antithyroid drugs for less than 3 months. RNA from PBMCs was the source of the TCR library. The table lists this clonotype with many counts. Both iRepertoire HTBI primers and Arm-PCR of CDR3 regions were used to build the TCR beta libraries. MiXCR, applied by TCRdb to the multiplex PCR reads, yields one record per CDR3 protein. In the table there are roughly 260,000 distinct CDR3 sequences, about 17% of which are singletons. This sample also appeared in a second study, on T cells in Graves' hyperthyroidism and ophthalmopathy. Per that paper: First-round RT-PCR of the TCR CDR3 relied on the HTBI primer set.

The TCR comes from a woman in her twenties or thirties with Graves disease. The sequencing used peripheral blood mononuclear cells (PBMCs), collected at new diagnosis, from a patient treated with antithyroid drugs.

CDR3 amino acids: CASSPILGGAQGTQETQYF. CDR3 sequence (DNA): TGTGCCAGCAGCCCCATTTTGGGGGGGGCACAGGGGACTCAAGAGACCCAGTACTTC. The V and J genes are TRBV7-9 and TRBJ2-5; D might be TRBD1 or TRBD2, each matching 7 bases. This CDR3 has 19 residues. CDR1 is SEHNR, CDR2 FQNEAQ, per germline (reference sequence). V was cut by 5 bases and J by 2 bases, with 27 bases left in between.